A single sample gave rise to the 2 T cell receptor beta chains below, sequenced in a study of beta chain features in type 1 diabetes. Sequencing targeted expressed TCRB transcripts, as all isolated RNA had been reverse transcribed. Produced via immunoSEQ multiplex PCR; TCRdb's table is partial and in-frame only. This repertoire shows 900,000 or so clones, roughly a sixth found once; its top ten account for 0.023%. The source material was naive CD4+ T cells from blood. These receptors were collected from a woman in her late teens or twenties in good health.

J is TRBJ2-4 and V is TRBV7-3; D uncertain. CDR1 and CDR2 from the germline V gene are SGHTA and FQGTGA. The CDR3 has 15 residues. Deletions cut 4 bases from V and 5 bases from J, with 15 bases between. In DNA, the CDR3 is TGTGCCAGCAGCTCGAGTACAAGGTCTGAAAACATTCAGTACTTC. Its translation: CASSSSTRSENIQYF.

The rearrangement joins TRBV25-1 to TRBJ2-2; D is ambiguous. CDR1 and CDR2 from the germline V gene are MGHDK and SYGVNS. The germline V and J ends were trimmed by 4 bases and 4 bases, with 4 bases remaining between them. The CDR3 loop spans 12 amino acids. CDR3 residues: CASSGGTGELFF. The CDR3 DNA reads TGTGCCAGCAGTGGAGGCACCGGGGAGCTGTTTTTT.